The sequence of this TCR beta chain was determined in a study of blood T cell repertoires in COVID-19. The wider study: From the United States, Italy and Spain came samples of acute and convalescent COVID-19. Sources were T cells, B-cell-depleted T cells, or PBMCs; the material itself was cDNA or gDNA.

From germline, CDR1 is MNHEY and CDR2 SMNVEV (reference sequence). This CDR3 region has 13 residues. Trimming took off 8 bases at V and 4 bases at J, with 11 bases between the two ends. In the authors' workflow: Reference gene primer amplification yielded estimated nucleated cell counts. Some clones are missing from TCRdb's copy, which holds only in-frame ones; the method was immunoSEQ multiplex PCR. V and J calls and clone size are given by that table; D and trimming were obtained from the DNA. Of tens of thousands of clones listed, about 88% are singletons. The J gene is TRBJ2-2, the V gene TRBV27; tentative D call: TRBD2 (6 bases). The source is a woman in her 70s in a cohort sampled during active COVID-19. The material sequenced was peripheral blood. CDR3 region: CASRRAGTGELFF. CDR3 coding DNA: TGTGCCAGCCGGAGGGCCGGCACCGGGGAGCTGTTTTTT.